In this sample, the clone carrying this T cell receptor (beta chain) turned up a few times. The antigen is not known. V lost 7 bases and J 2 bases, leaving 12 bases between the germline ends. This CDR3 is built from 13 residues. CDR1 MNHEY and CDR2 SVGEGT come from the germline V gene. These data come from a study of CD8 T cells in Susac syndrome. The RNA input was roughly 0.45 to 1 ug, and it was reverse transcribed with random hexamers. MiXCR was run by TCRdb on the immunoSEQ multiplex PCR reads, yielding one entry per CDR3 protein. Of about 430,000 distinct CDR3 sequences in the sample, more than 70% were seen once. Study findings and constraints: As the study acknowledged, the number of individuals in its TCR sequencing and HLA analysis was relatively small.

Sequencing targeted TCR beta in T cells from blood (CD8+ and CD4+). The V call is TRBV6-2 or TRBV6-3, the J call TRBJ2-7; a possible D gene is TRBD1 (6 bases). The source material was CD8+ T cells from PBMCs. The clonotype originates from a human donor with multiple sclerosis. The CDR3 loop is CASNLGGPYEQYF. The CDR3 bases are TGTGCCAGCAACCTAGGGGGACCCTACGAGCAGTACTTC.